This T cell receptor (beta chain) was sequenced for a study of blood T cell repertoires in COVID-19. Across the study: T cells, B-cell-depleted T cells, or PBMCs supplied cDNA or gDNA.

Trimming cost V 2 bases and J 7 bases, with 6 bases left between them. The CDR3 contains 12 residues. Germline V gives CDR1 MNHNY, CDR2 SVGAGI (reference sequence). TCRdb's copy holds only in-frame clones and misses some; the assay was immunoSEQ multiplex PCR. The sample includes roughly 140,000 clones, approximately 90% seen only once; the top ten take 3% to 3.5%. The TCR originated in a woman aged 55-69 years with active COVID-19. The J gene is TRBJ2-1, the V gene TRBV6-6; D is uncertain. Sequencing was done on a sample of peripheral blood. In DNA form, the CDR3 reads TGTGCCAGCAGTTACCGCCGGAATGAGCAGTTCTTC. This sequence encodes CASSYRRNEQFF.